These 29 T cell receptor beta chains share one sample of origin, sequenced in a study of T cell changes during pregnancy in multiple sclerosis. Using immunoSEQ multiplex PCR, the repertoire was profiled, and TCRdb retains in-frame clones only, with some absent. The profile shows over 90,000 clones, approximately 90% of them singletons. Sequences were derived from peripheral blood, sampled in the second trimester of pregnancy. These receptors came from a female donor in good health, enrolled as a control in a pregnancy study.

Here the CDR3 reads CASTNRGTKNIQYF. DNA of the CDR3: TGTGCCAGCACCAACCGGGGGACTAAAAACATTCAGTACTTC. The V and J genes are TRBV6-5 and TRBJ2-4; D is perhaps TRBD2 (6 bases). CDR3 length: 14 amino acids. Trimming removed 7 bases from V and 4 bases from J, with 14 bases in between. Germline lookup yields CDR1 MNHEY and CDR2 SVGAGI.

As for this clone: An end of the junction does not agree with germline; a read error may underlie this. The genes are TRBV27 and TRBJ1-1; 9 nucleotides match TRBD1. In germline, CDR1 is MNHEY, CDR2 SMNVEV (reference sequence). This CDR3 spans 13 amino acids. The CDR3 here is CATRTGVKTEAFF. The CDR3 DNA reads as TGTGCCACCCGGACAGGGGTGAAGACTGAAGCTTTCTTT.

The CDR3 DNA reads as TGTGCCAGCAGGCGATTAGCGGGAGCTGGAGATACGCAGTATTTT. Protein: CASRRLAGAGDTQYF. The rearrangement joins TRBV6-4 to TRBJ2-3, with 9 bases fitting TRBD2. J lost 5 bases, V lost 6 bases, and 9 bases had no gene match. Germline V gives CDR1 MRHNA, CDR2 SNTAGT. The CDR3 spans 15 residues.

The chain links TRBV21-1 to TRBJ2-6; the table's D call, TRBD1, was not checked against the DNA. TRBV21-1 is labeled a pseudogene. The CDR3 runs 17 residues. CDR3 DNA sequence: TGTGCCAGCAGCCCGAAAAGAGCAGGGCCTGGGGCCAACGTCCTGACTTTC. Protein product: CASSPKRAGPGANVLTF.

On this clone: Other nucleotide sequences from this sample produce the same CDR3. The J gene is TRBJ2-7, the V gene TRBV7-2; 8 bases agree with TRBD1. V shed 5 bases, J shed 4 bases, and the junction held 1 base outside the gene matches. Per the germline V gene, CDR1 is SGHTA and CDR2 is FQGNSA. The CDR3 totals 12 residues. This CDR3 reads CASSRDRYEQYF. The CDR3 DNA sequence: TGTGCCAGCAGCAGGGACAGGTACGAGCAGTACTTC.

The J gene is TRBJ2-1, the V gene TRBV4-2, with 10 positions matching TRBD2. This CDR3 is 16 amino acids long. Germline V gene sequence: CDR1 LGHNA, CDR2 YNFKEQ. V lost 0 bases, J lost 3 bases, and 2 bases stayed unmatched. The CDR3 region is CASSQEASGGYNEQFF. CDR3 coding DNA: TGTGCCAGCAGCCAAGAAGCTAGCGGGGGCTACAATGAGCAGTTCTTC.

This clone was seen a few times. The rearrangement links TRBV2 to TRBJ1-1, with 8 bases lining up with TRBD1. This CDR3 has 14 amino acids. Unmatched junction bases numbered 11, after V lost 9 bases and J lost 5 bases. Germline CDR1 is SNHLY and CDR2 is FYNNEI. The CDR3 nucleotides are TGTGCCAGTCGGAGGCAGGGGGCAAGGACTGAAGCTTTCTTT. Translated, it gives CASRRQGARTEAFF.

This chain uses TRBV6-5 with TRBJ2-7; 7 nucleotides line up with TRBD2. The V gene end was trimmed by 5 bases and the J gene end by 3 bases; junction bases not matched to a gene: 10. The CDR3 loop spans 15 amino acids. Germline V gene data show CDR1 as MNHEY and CDR2 as SVGAGI. The CDR3 DNA follows: TGTGCCAGCAGTCAACCTGGCGGGGGATACTACGAGCAGTACTTC. This sequence encodes CASSQPGGGYYEQYF.

The V and J genes are TRBV2 and TRBJ2-6; 8 bases fit TRBD2. The V gene end was trimmed by 8 bases and the J gene end by 0 bases; junction bases not matched to a gene: 3. Germline lookup yields CDR1 SNHLY and CDR2 FYNNEI. This CDR3 has 15 amino acids. The CDR3 sequence is CASVAGGSGANVLTF. CDR3 sequence (DNA): TGTGCCAGCGTCGCGGGGGGCTCTGGGGCCAACGTCCTGACTTTC.

The genes are TRBV19 and TRBJ2-7, with 8 bases fitting TRBD2. The V and J ends lost 6 bases and 5 bases, in that order; junction bases with no gene match: 6. CDR3 length: 13 amino acids. Germline CDR1 and CDR2: LNHDA and SQIVND (reference sequence). CDR3 in amino acids: CASSGRVYHEQYF. The CDR3 DNA follows: TGTGCCAGTAGCGGGAGGGTCTACCACGAGCAGTACTTC.

CDR3 protein: CASSQVWSGDSNQPQHF. The CDR3 DNA reads as TGTGCCAGCAGCCAAGTATGGTCAGGGGATAGCAATCAGCCCCAGCATTTT. This chain uses TRBV4-2 with TRBJ1-5, with a weak D call TRBD1 (6 bases). CDR1 and CDR2 from the germline V gene are LGHNA and YNFKEQ. V lost 1 base and J 0 bases, leaving 13 bases between the germline ends. The CDR3 covers 17 residues.

V gene TRBV5-1 combines with J gene TRBJ2-5, with 9 nucleotides matching TRBD1. Germline values: CDR1 SGHRS, CDR2 YFSETQ. V shed 3 bases, J shed 1 base, and the junction held 1 base outside the gene matches. The CDR3 extends over 14 amino acids. CDR3 in amino acids: CASSWGQGQETQYF. The CDR3 DNA sequence: TGCGCCAGCAGCTGGGGACAGGGCCAAGAGACCCAGTACTTC. The full variable domain, completed using reference TRBV5-1 and TRBJ2-5, is KAGVTQTPRYLIKTRGQQVTLSCSPISGHRSVSWYQQTPGQGLQFLFEYFSETQRNKGNFPGRFSGRQFSNSRSEMNVSTLELGDSALYLCASSWGQGQETQYFGPGTRLLVL.

The J gene is TRBJ1-4, the V gene TRBV9; possible D gene TRBD1, 6 bases. The CDR3 is 13 amino acids. Trimming took off 5 bases at V and 4 bases at J, with 9 bases between the two ends. In germline, CDR1 is SGDLS, CDR2 YYNGEE. The CDR3 coding sequence is TGTGCCAGCAGGACAGGCGATAATGAAAAACTGTTTTTT. Amino acid sequence: CASRTGDNEKLFF.

The V and J genes are TRBV6-5 and TRBJ1-2; 8 bases match TRBD1. The germline CDR1 and CDR2 sequences are MNHEY and SVGAGI. The CDR3 is 12 amino acids. The trim removed 4 bases at V and 8 bases at J, leaving 3 bases unmatched. The CDR3 spells CASSLDRDGYTF. In DNA, the CDR3 is TGTGCCAGCAGTTTGGACAGGGACGGCTACACCTTC.

The chain joins TRBV4-3 to TRBJ1-2; D possibly corresponds to TRBD1 (5 bases). In germline, CDR1 is LGHNA, CDR2 YSLEER. V shed 3 bases and J shed 4 bases, with 15 bases lying between them. The CDR3 length is 15 residues. CDR3 sequence: CASSQGVGTFYGYTF. The CDR3 nucleotides read TGCGCCAGCAGCCAGGGGGTTGGGACTTTCTATGGCTACACCTTC.

V usage is TRBV14 and J usage is TRBJ2-2; D perhaps matches TRBD1 (6 bases). The CDR3 totals 15 residues. Trimming pared 1 base from V and 9 bases from J, leaving 15 bases between. The germline gives CDR1 SGHDN, CDR2 FVKESK. The CDR3 nucleotides read TGTGCCAGCAGCCAAGCCAGGGGCAGGGCTAGGGAGCTGTTTTTT. Protein: CASSQARGRARELFF.

The V call is TRBV11-3, the J call TRBJ2-2; no clear D. Germline CDR1 SGHNT, CDR2 YENEEA. Trimming removed 4 bases from V and 2 bases from J, with 2 bases in between. CDR3 length equals 12 residues. CDR3 DNA sequence: TGTGCCAGCAGCTCAAACACCGGGGAGCTGTTTTTT. Translating gives CASSSNTGELFF.

This clone was detected only once. The V gene is TRBV6-1, the J gene TRBJ2-4, with 8 bases identical to TRBD1. This CDR3 spans 17 amino acids. Germline V gene lookup returns CDR1 MNHNS and CDR2 SASEGT. V was clipped by 6 bases and J by 0 bases; unmatched bases: 10. The CDR3 DNA is TGTGCCAGCAGAGAATTAACAGGGGGATTAGCCAAAAACATTCAGTACTTC. Protein sequence: CASRELTGGLAKNIQYF.

The gene calls are TRBV11-2 and TRBJ2-3; D possibly corresponds to TRBD2 (6 bases). The ends were cut back, 6 bases at V and 1 base at J, with 17 bases in the middle. The CDR3 loop spans 16 amino acids. CDR1 is SGHAT and CDR2 is FQNNGV in the germline V gene. The CDR3 spells CASRKRRGAGTDTQYF. CDR3 bases: TGTGCCAGCAGAAAAAGGAGGGGTGCTGGCACAGATACGCAGTATTTT.

V usage is TRBV27 and J usage is TRBJ1-5, with D perhaps matching TRBD1 (6 bases). V shed 5 bases and J shed 1 base, with 18 bases lying between them. Germline lookup yields CDR1 MNHEY and CDR2 SMNVEV (reference sequence). The CDR3 sequence is 17 residues long. For the CDR3, the DNA is TGTGCCAGCAGTCGAACAGGGAGCAATAGGAGCAATCAGCCCCAGCATTTT. Residues: CASSRTGSNRSNQPQHF.

The chain couples TRBV5-1 to TRBJ1-2, with a tentative D call TRBD1 (5 bases). This CDR3 is built from 13 residues. Looked up from germline, CDR1 is SGHRS and CDR2 is YFSETQ. Trimming took 2 bases from V and 8 from J, leaving 13 bases between them. Here the CDR3 DNA reads TGCGCCAGCAGCTTTGATGGGGCTTCGGGCTACACCTTC. It translates to CASSFDGASGYTF.

This clone was picked up one time. The J gene is TRBJ2-5, the V gene TRBV4-2; TRBD2 matches at 8 bases. The germline V gene encodes CDR1 LGHNA and CDR2 YNFKEQ. The CDR3 has 16 amino acids. V dropped 0 bases and J dropped 1; count of bases not matched to a gene: 4. The CDR3 DNA reads TGTGCCAGCAGCCAAGAGGCGGGGGGTCTCCAAGAGACCCAGTACTTC. Its protein is CASSQEAGGLQETQYF.

This clone was seen only a few times. The chain is built from TRBV7-2 and TRBJ1-4, with 8 bases lining up with TRBD1. From germline, CDR1 is SGHTA and CDR2 FQGNSA. V lost 4 bases and J lost 7; bases outside the gene matches: 14. This CDR3 region has 17 residues. The CDR3 loop is CASSSLLGQGRGEKLFF. The CDR3 region has the DNA TGTGCCAGCAGCTCGCTGCTCGGACAGGGTCGGGGTGAAAAACTGTTTTTT.

The rearrangement uses TRBV5-4 and TRBJ1-1; tentative D call: TRBD1 (5 bases). Germline V gene sequence: CDR1 SGHNT, CDR2 YYREEE (reference sequence). The V end lost 4 bases, the J end lost 0 bases, and 13 bases lay between the germline ends. The CDR3 covers 15 residues. CDR3 nucleotides: TGTGCCAGCAGCCCCCGCAGGGTCATGAACACTGAAGCTTTCTTT. It specifies CASSPRRVMNTEAFF.

The chain joins TRBV7-8 to TRBJ1-6, with TRBD1 as a possible D gene (6 bases). Germline V gene lookup returns CDR1 SGHVS and CDR2 FQNEAQ. CDR3 length equals 16 residues. V lost 0 bases and J 6 bases, leaving 12 bases between the germline ends. In DNA, the CDR3 is TGTGCCAGCAGCTTAGCCTCGGACAGTTTTAATTCACCCCTCCACTTT. Translated: CASSLASDSFNSPLHF.

This chain links TRBV5-1 with TRBJ1-6, with TRBD1 identical over 7 bases. The length of the CDR3 is 16 residues. Trimming removed 1 base from V and 6 bases from J; junction bases left unmatched: 7. Germline V gene lookup returns CDR1 SGHRS and CDR2 YFSETQ. The CDR3 spells CASSLRQGLGNSPLHF. CDR3 nucleotide sequence: TGCGCCAGCAGCTTGCGACAGGGTTTGGGTAATTCACCCCTCCACTTT.

The rearrangement links TRBV14 to TRBJ2-1; D gene uncertain. V lost 0 bases and J 0 bases, leaving 6 bases between the germline ends. The germline CDR1 and CDR2 sequences are SGHDN and FVKESK. The length of the CDR3 is 15 residues. The CDR3 here is CASSQETGSYNEQFF. CDR3 coding DNA: TGTGCCAGCAGCCAAGAAACGGGCTCCTACAATGAGCAGTTCTTC.

This clone came up once. The J gene is TRBJ1-1, the V gene TRBV5-1; 8 bases are a match to TRBD1. V shed 7 bases, J shed 4 bases, and the junction held 9 bases outside the gene matches. The CDR3 covers 14 residues. Germline V lookup: CDR1 SGHRS, CDR2 YFSETQ. CDR3 sequence (DNA): TGCGCCAGCGGGCGGACAGGGTCGGGCACTGAAGCTTTCTTT. It encodes CASGRTGSGTEAFF.

The V call is TRBV18, the J call TRBJ1-3; 10 bases are shared with TRBD1. Per germline, CDR1 KGHSH and CDR2 LQKENI. The junction had 11 bases not matched to a gene; V was cut back by 5 bases and J by 4 bases. This CDR3 comprises 17 residues. The CDR3: CASSSRDRGKFGNTIYF. The CDR3 DNA is TGTGCCAGCTCATCCCGGGACAGGGGAAAGTTCGGAAACACCATATATTTT.